These 30 T cell receptor beta chains originate from one sample sequenced in a study of T cell repertoires in cytomegalovirus infection (dated by TCRdb to the late 2010s). These receptors lack a known antigen. Sequencing used an Illumina HiSeq 1500. The public reads were reprocessed in TCRdb via fastp at Q25 and MiXCR, keeping in-frame beta chains. Rows with a matching CDR3 protein are joined into one entry that keeps the most common DNA and genes. Counted in this sample were around 430,000 distinct CDR3 sequences; approximately 42% of them appeared once. Of the sample, around 45% is held by the ten largest clones. The intended sense of this specimen's treatment or condition label: in vitro stimulation with specific CMV peptide epitopes to enrich CMV-specific T cells. The sample in question was cultured PBMCs, obtained from culture after CMV antigen stimulation. Receptors originate from a human donor in good health (CMV status not recorded). Some clones in this sample may be carry-over from other donors' samples.

This clonotype appeared once. The chain has TRBV27 and TRBJ1-4; 7 nucleotides match TRBD1. V shed 6 bases, J shed 5 bases, and the junction held 12 bases outside the gene matches. Germline V gives CDR1 MNHEY, CDR2 SMNVEV (reference sequence). The CDR3 contains 16 residues. The CDR3 nucleotides are TGTGCCAGCAGGAAAGGGACAGACCAATTAAATGAAAAACTGTTTTTT. It yields the protein CASRKGTDQLNEKLFF.

J is TRBJ1-2 and V is TRBV6-5; 9 bases agree with TRBD1. J gave up 0 bases and V 4 bases, and 3 bases lay outside the gene matches. The length of the CDR3 is 15 residues. Germline V CDR1 and CDR2: MNHEY, SVGAGI. CDR3 region: CASSLWTGANYGYTF. As DNA, the CDR3 is TGTGCCAGCAGTTTATGGACAGGGGCTAACTATGGCTACACCTTC.

The rearrangement uses TRBV12-3 or TRBV12-4 and TRBJ2-1; D remains ambiguous. There are 12 residues in the CDR3. Trimming shortened V by 8 bases and J by 7 bases, and 12 bases separated the two germline ends. CDR3 protein: CASRTLANEQFF. CDR3 in DNA: TGTGCCAGCCGCACTTTGGCGAATGAGCAGTTCTTC.

This chain uses TRBV5-4 with TRBJ2-7; 7 nucleotides agree with TRBD1. From germline, CDR1 is SGHNT and CDR2 YYREEE (reference sequence). The CDR3 is 15 amino acids. V trimming: 0 bases; J trimming: 7 bases; junction bases outside the gene matches: 10. The CDR3 loop is CASSLVATGYEEQYF. CDR3 coding DNA: TGTGCCAGCAGCTTGGTCGCGACAGGGTATGAGGAGCAGTACTTC.

This chain uses TRBV7-2 with TRBJ2-5; 13 bases agree with TRBD2. The V gene end was trimmed by 6 bases and the J gene end by 7 bases; junction bases not matched to a gene: 8. Per the germline V gene, CDR1 is SGHTA and CDR2 is FQGNSA. The CDR3 contains 15 residues. The chain's CDR3 is CASRPGLAGPGTQYF. The CDR3 region has the DNA TGTGCCAGCAGACCGGGACTAGCGGGGCCCGGGACCCAGTACTTC.

J is TRBJ2-1 and V is TRBV7-2, with D possibly TRBD2 on 6 matching bases. V shed 2 bases and J shed 4 bases, with 12 bases lying between them. Germline lookup yields CDR1 SGHTA and CDR2 FQGNSA. The CDR3 runs to 15 residues. CDR3 region: CASSLTGTPYNEQFF. The CDR3 coding sequence is TGTGCCAGCAGCTTAACCGGGACTCCATACAATGAGCAGTTCTTC.

This sequence joins TRBV7-9 and TRBJ2-7, with 11 bases lining up with TRBD1. Germline V gene lookup returns CDR1 SEHNR and CDR2 FQNEAQ (reference sequence). The CDR3 is 15 amino acids. V was pared by 6 bases and J by 3 bases, with 7 bases of the junction left unmatched. CDR3 in DNA: TGTGCCAGCAGTATCCGGGACAGGGGGTTCTACGAGCAGTACTTC. The encoded protein is CASSIRDRGFYEQYF.

The V call is TRBV19, the J call TRBJ1-1, with unresolved D. V was clipped by 8 bases and J by 1 base, with 17 bases between them. This CDR3 has 15 residues. Germline CDR1 LNHDA, CDR2 SQIVND (reference sequence). The chain's CDR3 is CASRRLVETNTEAFF. The DNA for the CDR3 is TGTGCCAGTCGCCGTTTGGTAGAGACGAACACTGAAGCTTTCTTT.

This clonotype was found a few times. In DNA form, the CDR3 reads TGTGCCAGCAGAGGGACAGGGCCGAGGGCCTATGGCTACACCTTC. It encodes CASRGTGPRAYGYTF. This chain joins TRBV7-2 and TRBJ1-2, with 9 positions matching TRBD1. V shed 6 bases and J 4 bases; nucleotides not matched to a gene: 9. The CDR3 spans 15 residues. Germline V CDR1 and CDR2: SGHTA, FQGNSA.

The gene calls are TRBV5-5 and TRBJ2-5; possibly TRBD1 for D (5 bases). In germline, CDR1 is SGHKS, CDR2 YYEKEE (reference sequence). The CDR3 is made up of 14 amino acids. The germline V and J ends were trimmed by 1 base and 5 bases, with 12 bases remaining between them. CDR3 sequence: CASSLFLGAETQYF. For the CDR3, the DNA is TGTGCCAGCAGCTTGTTCCTAGGGGCGGAGACCCAGTACTTC.

In its sample, this clonotype was seen a few times. The chain joins TRBV6-9 to TRBJ1-6, with D uncertain. The length of the CDR3 is 15 residues. Germline V gene sequence: CDR1 MNHGY, CDR2 SVAAGI. V lost 6 bases, J lost 6 bases, and 15 bases lay in between. CDR3 protein: CASSRSSSLNSPLHF. The CDR3 DNA reads TGTGCCAGCAGCCGGAGCAGTTCTCTTAATTCACCCCTCCACTTT.

This chain joins TRBV20-1 and TRBJ2-1; D uncertain. Germline V gene sequence: CDR1 DFQATT, CDR2 SNEGSKA (reference sequence). The germline V and J ends were trimmed by 6 bases and 6 bases, with 6 bases remaining between them. The CDR3 contains 10 residues. CDR3 bases: TGCAGTGCGGTACGCAATGAGCAGTTCTTC. It is translated as CSAVRNEQFF.

As to this clonotype: Germline and junction disagree at one end, which may indicate a read error. The chain combines TRBV4-1 with TRBJ2-5; 10 bases map to TRBD2. CDR1 is MGHRA, CDR2 YSYEKL, per germline. This CDR3 region has 19 residues. Here the CDR3 reads CASSQDRASGGPGGETQYF. The CDR3 region has the DNA TGTGCCAGCAGCCAAGATCGGGCTAGCGGGGGCCCCGGGGGAGAGACCCAGTACTTC.

V usage is TRBV2 and J usage is TRBJ1-5; D is unclear. This CDR3 spans 17 amino acids. V was pared by 0 bases and J by 0 bases, with 12 bases between. Germline CDR1 is SNHLY and CDR2 is FYNNEI. CDR3 protein: CASSEAGIRYSNQPQHF. CDR3 in DNA: TGTGCCAGCAGTGAAGCCGGAATCCGATATAGCAATCAGCCCCAGCATTTT.

This chain joins TRBV4-3 and TRBJ1-5; 7 bases are shared with TRBD1. The J segment lost 6 bases and the V segment lost 4 bases, leaving 15 bases of the junction unmatched. CDR1 and CDR2 from the germline V gene are LGHNA and YSLEER. This CDR3 has 17 amino acids. The CDR3 is CASSRLHRDSLTQPQHF. The DNA for the CDR3 is TGCGCCAGCAGCCGACTTCACCGGGACAGCCTCACTCAGCCCCAGCATTTT.

The CDR3 DNA sequence: TGTGCCAGCCTGAGGGTCAGCGGCACTGAAGCTTTCTTT. Translation gives CASLRVSGTEAFF. The chain uses TRBV6-5 and TRBJ1-1, with D hard to call. The V end lost 8 bases, the J end lost 4 bases, and 14 bases lay between the germline ends. Germline assignment: CDR1 MNHEY and CDR2 SVGAGI. The CDR3 covers 13 residues.

This clonotype was seen more than once but under ten times. The chain employs TRBV7-9 and TRBJ1-3; 7 bases match TRBD1. The CDR3 is 15 amino acids. CDR1 SEHNR and CDR2 FQNEAQ come from the germline V gene (reference sequence). The junction had 6 bases not matched to a gene; V was cut back by 3 bases and J by 4 bases. As DNA, the CDR3 is TGTGCCAGCAGCTTCTCGGGACAGTCGGGAAACACCATATATTTT. This translates into CASSFSGQSGNTIYF.

The chain joins TRBV4-1 to TRBJ2-5; D might be TRBD2 (5 bases). The CDR3 is made up of 15 amino acids. Trimming cost V 1 base and J 4 bases, with 13 bases left between them. Germline CDR1 MGHRA, CDR2 YSYEKL. The CDR3 spells CASSQGDRGLETQYF. The CDR3 DNA reads as TGCGCCAGCAGCCAAGGTGACCGGGGTTTAGAGACCCAGTACTTC.

The table lists this clonotype with many counts. The chain joins TRBV7-2 to TRBJ2-7, with a weak D call TRBD1 (5 bases). The V end was cut by 4 bases, the J end by 2 bases, with 12 bases between. Germline CDR1 SGHTA, CDR2 FQGNSA. The CDR3 totals 14 residues. The CDR3 region has the DNA TGTGCCAGCAGCTCCTCCAGGGCCACCTACGAGCAGTACTTC. It encodes CASSSSRATYEQYF.

Only one count was recorded for this clonotype. V gene TRBV5-1 combines with J gene TRBJ2-7, with TRBD2 identical over 7 bases. V was pared by 5 bases and J by 3 bases, with 14 bases of the junction left unmatched. CDR3 length: 16 amino acids. CDR1 is SGHRS, CDR2 YFSETQ, per germline. The CDR3 protein is CASRVSLRREYYEQYF. The CDR3 DNA follows: TGCGCCAGCAGAGTCTCACTTAGGCGGGAGTACTACGAGCAGTACTTC. The whole variable domain, remainder taken from reference TRBV5-1 and TRBJ2-7, is KAGVTQTPRYLIKTRGQQVTLSCSPISGHRSVSWYQQTPGQGLQFLFEYFSETQRNKGNFPGRFSGRQFSNSRSEMNVSTLELGDSALYLCASRVSLRREYYEQYFGPGTRLTVT.

This clonotype appeared a few times. This chain joins TRBV6-1 and TRBJ2-7; 13 positions match TRBD2. The CDR3 contains 16 residues. Unmatched junction bases numbered 3, after V lost 4 bases and J lost 0 bases. Looked up from germline, CDR1 is MNHNS and CDR2 is SASEGT. The CDR3, as DNA: TGTGCCAGCAGTGCCGGACTAGCGGGGGCCTCCTACGAGCAGTACTTC. It translates to CASSAGLAGASYEQYF.

The chain joins TRBV12-3 or TRBV12-4 to TRBJ1-1; TRBD1 matches 7 bases. This CDR3 has 15 residues. The ends lost 5 bases at V and 10 bases at J; junction bases unmatched: 16. The CDR3 sequence: CASSVARQGLSRAFF. Written as DNA, the CDR3 is TGTGCCAGCAGTGTCGCCCGACAGGGACTTTCGAGAGCTTTCTTT.

This rearrangement joins TRBV10-3 to TRBJ2-1; D remains ambiguous. V lost 7 bases and J 5 bases, leaving 12 bases between the germline ends. CDR3 length: 13 amino acids. Germline V gives CDR1 ENHRY, CDR2 SYGVKD. This CDR3 reads CAINPTENNEQFF. CDR3 DNA: TGTGCCATCAACCCGACGGAAAACAATGAGCAGTTCTTC.

This chain links TRBV6-1 with TRBJ1-2; D is perhaps TRBD1 (5 bases). CDR3 length: 15 amino acids. CDR1 is MNHNS, CDR2 SASEGT, per germline. V was pared by 7 bases and J by 2 bases, with 17 bases between. The chain's CDR3 is CASTKTGGENYGYTF. DNA for the CDR3: TGTGCCAGCACAAAGACGGGGGGGGAGAACTATGGCTACACCTTC.

V and J are TRBV7-9 and TRBJ2-3; D is ambiguous. Per germline, CDR1 SEHNR and CDR2 FQNEAQ (reference sequence). The V end lost 1 base, the J end lost 4 bases, and 15 bases lay between the germline ends. The CDR3 is 16 residues long. CDR3 protein: CASSLGRVLGADTQYF. The CDR3 nucleotides read TGTGCCAGCAGCTTAGGACGGGTCCTTGGGGCAGATACGCAGTATTTT.

Concerning this clonotype itself: Germline is not matched at one junction end, which may reflect a read error. The chain carries TRBV7-9 and TRBJ1-6; D remains ambiguous. Germline V CDR1 and CDR2: SEHNR, FQNEAQ (reference sequence). The CDR3 is 14 amino acids. The CDR3 spells CPSSLSINNSPLHF. In DNA form, the CDR3 reads TGTCCCAGCAGCTTAAGTATTAATAATTCACCCCTCCACTTT.

V and J are TRBV2 and TRBJ2-5; 10 bases fit TRBD2. Germline lookup yields CDR1 SNHLY and CDR2 FYNNEI. With 4 bases clipped from V and 5 bases from J, the junction kept 7 bases outside the gene matches. The CDR3 has 15 amino acids. As DNA, the CDR3 is TGTGCCAGCAGTGGGCTAGCGGGGGCTGGGGAGACCCAGTACTTC. Amino acids: CASSGLAGAGETQYF.

V and J are TRBV6-1 and TRBJ2-5; 10 bases fit TRBD2. This CDR3 region has 14 residues. Germline CDR1 MNHNS, CDR2 SASEGT. After removal of 8 bases from V and 4 bases from J, the junction contained 7 bases not matched to a gene. CDR3 sequence reads: CASLASGRPETQYF. The DNA of the CDR3 is TGTGCCAGCCTTGCTAGCGGGAGACCAGAGACCCAGTACTTC.

The DNA of the CDR3 is TGTGCCAGCAGCTTGGAGGTTGGCAGGGGGCCCCACGAGCAGTACTTC. Translated: CASSLEVGRGPHEQYF. V gene TRBV5-5 combines with J gene TRBJ2-7, with 8 nucleotides matching TRBD1. The junction had 10 bases not matched to a gene; V was cut back by 0 bases and J by 5 bases. CDR3 length: 16 amino acids. Germline V CDR1 and CDR2: SGHKS, YYEKEE (reference sequence).

This chain links TRBV27 with TRBJ2-3; D is uncertain. CDR1 is MNHEY, CDR2 SMNVEV, per germline (reference sequence). The V end was cut by 6 bases, the J end by 1 base, with 29 bases between. The length of the CDR3 is 20 residues. CDR3 residues: CASSPPWTSGPYTGTDTQYF. The DNA of the CDR3 is TGTGCCAGCAGCCCGCCATGGACCTCTGGGCCCTACACAGGCACAGATACGCAGTATTTT.